The text below deals with one T cell receptor (beta chain). The antigen is undetermined. Nominally healthy donors provided the samples, though records likely missed some immune exposures. CDR1 is LGHNA, CDR2 YSLEER, per germline. The CDR3 has 16 amino acids. J gave up 3 bases and V 4 bases, and 6 bases lay outside the gene matches. This sample was taken from a study of cytomegalovirus exposure and HLA in healthy donors. In the study overall: Among 150 million to 200 million T cells, an earlier analysis found around 100 million unique TCR beta sequences. Across 300 to 400 genotyped donors, 81% landed in the Caucasian-associated ancestry cluster.

PCR employed 60 Vbeta and 13 Jbeta primers. The data were produced by immunoSEQ multiplex PCR, yet TCRdb's version contains in-frame clones alone and is incomplete. Here the sample table reports more than 95,000 clones. General study findings and limits: In vitro checks showed that three CMV-associated chains really do target CMV antigens.

The V and J genes are TRBV4-3 and TRBJ2-2, with 9 bases identical to TRBD1. Sequences were obtained from PBMCs. This sequence originates from a man in his forties in good health and CMV-seronegative. In nucleotides, the CDR3 is TGCGCCAGCAGCCGAGAACAGGGGGCTTACACCGGGGAGCTGTTTTTT. Translation gives CASSREQGAYTGELFF.